Shown below are 16 T cell receptor beta chains from a single sample sequenced in a study of early T cells in non-severe SARS-CoV-2 infection. TCRdb analysed the 5' RACE reads with MiXCR anew, one entry per CDR3 protein. Of about 39,000 distinct CDR3 sequences listed, under 9.5% were seen once; the top ten hold roughly 8.5%. Sequencing was performed on whole blood. The receptors were sampled from an adult who was a healthcare worker with PCR-confirmed SARS-CoV-2 infection or an uninfected control (not recorded which).

Notes on this clonotype: It may be a read error: a sequence one base away is much more abundant. The V and J genes are TRBV10-3 and TRBJ2-5; weak D call: TRBD2 (7 bases). The CDR3 has 15 residues. The V gene's germline CDR1 is ENHRY and CDR2 SYGVKD. The V end was cut by 4 bases, the J end by 6 bases, with 18 bases between. Here the CDR3 reads CAISVRGGSRKTQYF. Written as DNA, the CDR3 is TGTGCCATCAGTGTTCGCGGGGGCTCCAGGAAGACCCAGTACTTC.

At least ten counts were recorded for this clonotype. V usage is TRBV7-9 and J usage is TRBJ2-5; D is unresolved. This CDR3 is 11 amino acids long. Trimming stripped 5 bases from V and 2 bases from J, with 3 bases between. CDR1 is SEHNR and CDR2 is FQNEAQ in the germline V gene (reference sequence). The CDR3 loop is CASSPQETQYF. The CDR3 bases are TGTGCCAGCAGCCCACAAGAGACCCAGTACTTC.

The V call is TRBV4-3, the J call TRBJ1-2, with TRBD1 matching 9 bases. Germline-derived CDR1 and CDR2 are LGHNA and YSLEER. The CDR3 contains 17 residues. V shed 1 base and J 2 bases; nucleotides not matched to a gene: 8. CDR3 residues: CASSQGLQGAVNYGYTF. The CDR3 region has the DNA TGCGCCAGCAGCCAAGGGTTACAGGGGGCTGTCAACTATGGCTACACCTTC.

This clonotype was seen ten or more times. The genes are TRBV30 and TRBJ1-2, with TRBD1 matching over 11 bases. Trimming removed 3 bases from V and 3 bases from J; junction bases left unmatched: 3. This CDR3 is built from 14 residues. The germline CDR1 and CDR2 sequences are GTSNPN and SVGIG (reference sequence). CDR3 residues: CAWRGGQGDYGYTF. DNA for the CDR3: TGTGCCTGGAGAGGGGGACAGGGGGACTATGGCTACACCTTC.

The CDR3 region has the DNA TGCAGCCATTCAGGGAAAACACCAGATACGCAGTATTTT. Amino acids: CSHSGKTPDTQYF. This sequence joins TRBV29-1 and TRBJ2-3; maybe TRBD1 (5 bases). CDR1 and CDR2 (germline): SQVTM, ANQGSEA. The CDR3 consists of 13 residues. The V end lost 8 bases, the J end lost 4 bases, and 16 bases lay between the germline ends.

The sample holds many counts of this clonotype. The chain employs TRBV20-1 and TRBJ1-2, with 11 bases aligning to TRBD1. The CDR3 runs 12 residues. V lost 6 bases to trimming and J lost 8 bases; unmatched junction nucleotides: 5. Germline lookup yields CDR1 DFQATT and CDR2 SNEGSKA (reference sequence). This CDR3 reads CSARDRGKGYTF. The CDR3 DNA is TGCAGTGCCAGGGACAGGGGGAAGGGCTACACCTTC.

This clonotype was recorded at least ten times. The chain has TRBV20-1 and TRBJ2-3; 7 nucleotides align to TRBD2. The CDR3 is 14 residues long. CDR1 is DFQATT and CDR2 is SNEGSKA in the germline V gene (reference sequence). The V segment lost 8 bases and the J segment 5 bases; nucleotides outside the gene matches: 13. DNA for the CDR3: TGCAGTACTCCCTTGGGGGGGGTTGGAGATACGCAGTATTTT. Translating gives CSTPLGGVGDTQYF.

This clonotype was counted many times. The rearrangement links TRBV29-1 to TRBJ1-3, with D perhaps TRBD1 (5 bases). Germline loops: CDR1 SQVTM, CDR2 ANQGSEA. The ends were cut back, 4 bases at V and 2 bases at J, with 9 bases in the middle. CDR3 length: 13 amino acids. The DNA for the CDR3 is TGCAGCGTTGGGGACGGAGCTGGAAACACCATATATTTT. Its protein product is CSVGDGAGNTIYF.

This clonotype was seen ten or more times. The chain carries TRBV5-1 and TRBJ2-1; D ambiguous. V dropped 3 bases and J dropped 3 bases, with 13 bases sitting between them. CDR1 and CDR2 from the germline V gene are SGHRS and YFSETQ. This CDR3 contains 15 residues. CDR3 DNA: TGCGCCAGCAGCTCGATAGCCGATTTCTACAATGAGCAGTTCTTC. As protein: CASSSIADFYNEQFF.

The V gene is TRBV20-1, the J gene TRBJ1-2; D gene unclear. V shed 3 bases and J shed 1 base, with 9 bases lying between them. From germline, CDR1 is DFQATT and CDR2 SNEGSKA (reference sequence). This CDR3 has 13 amino acids. CDR3 amino acids: CSASFPGNYGYTF. DNA for the CDR3: TGCAGTGCTAGTTTTCCGGGTAACTATGGCTACACCTTC.

This clonotype was counted at least ten times. The V call is TRBV12-3 or TRBV12-4, the J call TRBJ1-2; weak D call: TRBD1 (6 bases). This CDR3 contains 14 residues. V was shortened by 5 bases and J by 4 bases, with 14 bases between the two germline ends. The CDR3 sequence is CASSNLGQSYGYTF. The CDR3 bases are TGTGCCAGCAGTAACCTTGGACAGAGCTATGGCTACACCTTC.

This clonotype was seen a few times. V is TRBV29-1 and J is TRBJ2-7; 8 bases align to TRBD1. Per germline, CDR1 SQVTM and CDR2 ANQGSEA. V shed 2 bases and J 5 bases; nucleotides not matched to a gene: 5. CDR3 length: 13 residues. The CDR3 spells CSVEITGGHEQYF. In DNA, the CDR3 is TGCAGCGTTGAAATAACAGGGGGACACGAGCAGTACTTC.

This clonotype was observed many times. The rearrangement links TRBV6-2 or TRBV6-3 to TRBJ1-5, with D unclear. This CDR3 is built from 17 residues. CDR1 is MNHEY and CDR2 is SVGEGT in the germline V gene. Deletions cut 2 bases from V and 0 bases from J, with 14 bases between. The CDR3 nucleotides are TGTGCCAGCAGTTACCAACGCGAGAGGATTAGCAATCAGCCCCAGCATTTT. This codes for CASSYQRERISNQPQHF.

This clonotype was picked up many times. The gene calls are TRBV21-1 and TRBJ2-7; no DNA check was done on the table's D call, TRBD1. TRBV21-1 is a known pseudogene. This CDR3 spans 16 amino acids. CDR3 region: CASSKVGTGGTYEQYF. The CDR3 DNA is TGTGCCAGCAGCAAAGTGGGGACAGGGGGAACCTACGAGCAGTACTTC.

The chain employs TRBV6-5 and TRBJ1-4; no definite D call. Germline values: CDR1 MNHEY, CDR2 SVGAGI. This CDR3 has 15 amino acids. V gave up 6 bases and J gave up 7 bases, with 18 bases separating them. DNA of the CDR3: TGTGCCAGCAGACCCTCTTGGGGTCGGGGTGAAAAACTGTTTTTT. Translated, it gives CASRPSWGRGEKLFF.

Only a few counts were recorded for this clonotype. V and J are TRBV24-1 and TRBJ2-1; D could derive from TRBD1 or TRBD2 (5 bases each). Trimming pared 8 bases from V and 4 bases from J, leaving 11 bases between. Germline V gene data show CDR1 as KGHDR and CDR2 as SFDVKD. The CDR3 is 13 residues long. The CDR3 coding sequence is TGTGCCACCACTCCGGGACCTTACAATGAGCAGTTCTTC. Residues: CATTPGPYNEQFF.